This record concerns one T cell receptor (beta chain) sequence. Its antigen remains unidentified. The data stem from a study of shared clonotypes between healthy human individuals. Looking at the study overall: The study enrolled a couple of women and a few men aged 18 to 49. Study-level results: On the whole, naive subsets had larger estimated richness than memory subsets had.

Every subset's genomic DNA went evenly onto several immunoSEQ plates. TCRdb keeps only in-frame clones here, not all; method: immunoSEQ multiplex PCR. Of under 2.5 million clones in the sample, approximately 90% were seen once. V was pared by 3 bases and J by 9 bases, with 17 bases between. In germline, CDR1 is SEHNR, CDR2 FQNEAQ (reference sequence). The CDR3 has 14 residues. J is TRBJ1-1 and V is TRBV7-9; no definite D call. The sequence was collected from a man in his late teens or twenties in good health. Some clones in this sample may be carry-over from other donors' samples. The specimen was naive CD4+ T cells from PBMCs. Subset noted: CD45RA+ positively selected. CDR3 residues: CASSFTPPRIKAFF. In DNA, the CDR3 is TGTGCCAGCAGCTTTACCCCCCCCCGGATTAAAGCTTTCTTT.